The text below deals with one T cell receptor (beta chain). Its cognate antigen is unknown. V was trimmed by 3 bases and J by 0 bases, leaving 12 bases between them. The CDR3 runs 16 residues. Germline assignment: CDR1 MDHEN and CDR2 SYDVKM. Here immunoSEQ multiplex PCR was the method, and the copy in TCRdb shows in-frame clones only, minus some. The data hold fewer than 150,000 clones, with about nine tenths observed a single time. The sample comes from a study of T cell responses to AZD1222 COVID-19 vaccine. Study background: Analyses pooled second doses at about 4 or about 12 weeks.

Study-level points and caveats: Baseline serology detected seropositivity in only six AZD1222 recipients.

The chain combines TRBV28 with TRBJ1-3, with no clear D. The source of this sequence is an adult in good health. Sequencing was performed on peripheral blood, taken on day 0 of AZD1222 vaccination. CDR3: CASSFGRMSSGNTIYF. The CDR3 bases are TGTGCCAGCAGTTTCGGACGGATGAGCTCTGGAAACACCATATATTTT.